This T cell receptor (beta chain) came from a study of cytomegalovirus exposure and HLA in healthy donors. Primers included in the PCR were 60 Vbeta and 13 Jbeta primers. The repertoire was sequenced with immunoSEQ multiplex PCR; TCRdb's copy has only in-frame clones and lacks some. The repertoire holds roughly 70,000 clones, with almost 85% as singletons. The CDR3 is made up of 11 amino acids. V was pared by 6 bases and J by 6 bases, with 8 bases between. CDR1 is DFQATT, CDR2 SNEGSKA, per germline (reference sequence). Healthy donors of bone marrow made up the group. Whole-study results and caveats: An observed cluster of highly shared sequence variants was recorded as a likely sequencing artifact. The authors listed 150 or so TCR beta chains as cytomegalovirus-associated. An analysis done earlier found most TCR beta V segments productive about 87% or about 30% of the time.

For this clone: Its antigen is not known.

This clonotype was obtained from a man between 18 and 29 years old in good health and CMV-seronegative. Sequenced: PBMCs. The chain uses TRBV20-1 and TRBJ2-2; D gene uncertain. The CDR3 reads CSAVVPGELFF. DNA of the CDR3: TGCAGTGCGGTAGTACCCGGGGAGCTGTTTTTT.